This TCR beta chain was captured in a study of CD8 T cells in ankylosing spondylitis. Researchers built TCR beta libraries using quantitative 5'-RACE with molecular barcodes. TCRdb independently ran MiXCR on the 5' RACE reads; one entry per CDR3 protein. The data show approximately 350,000 distinct CDR3 sequences, more than 20% seen once. Study results and caveats: The authors reported significant enrichment of disease-linked clones in matched ankylosing spondylitis synovial fluid.

This clonotype was seen a handful of times. Its target is unknown. This CDR3 contains 14 residues. CDR1 is DFQATT, CDR2 SNEGSKA, per germline (reference sequence). The germline V and J ends were trimmed by 1 base and 2 bases, with 9 bases remaining between them. This receptor was obtained from a male donor with ankylosing spondylitis or in good health (not recorded which). The chain combines TRBV20-1 with TRBJ2-4, with a weak D call TRBD2 (7 bases). Source material: blood, either unsorted or a sorted T cell fraction (not recorded which). The CDR3 DNA reads TGCAGTGCTAGAGGGGGGGGGCCCAAAAACATTCAGTACTTC. Protein sequence: CSARGGGPKNIQYF.